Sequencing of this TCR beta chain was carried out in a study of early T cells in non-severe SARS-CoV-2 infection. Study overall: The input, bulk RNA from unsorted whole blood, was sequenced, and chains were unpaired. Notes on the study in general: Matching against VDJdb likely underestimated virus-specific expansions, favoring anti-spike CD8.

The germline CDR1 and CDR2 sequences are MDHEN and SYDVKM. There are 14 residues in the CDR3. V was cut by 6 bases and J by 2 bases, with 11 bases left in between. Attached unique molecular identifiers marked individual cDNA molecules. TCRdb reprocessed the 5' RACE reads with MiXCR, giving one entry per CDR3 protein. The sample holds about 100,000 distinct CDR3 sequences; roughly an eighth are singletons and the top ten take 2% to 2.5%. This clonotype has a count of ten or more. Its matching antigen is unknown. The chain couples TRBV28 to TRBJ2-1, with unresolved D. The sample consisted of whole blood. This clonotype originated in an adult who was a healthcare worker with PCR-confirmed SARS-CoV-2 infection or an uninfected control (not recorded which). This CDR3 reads CASSQELPYNEQFF. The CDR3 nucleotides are TGTGCCAGCAGCCAGGAACTGCCCTACAATGAGCAGTTCTTC.